This T cell receptor beta chain stems from a study of blood T cell repertoires in COVID-19 (TCRdb year 2020). Regarding the complete study: The collaborator samples originated in the United States, Italy and Spain and spanned the acute and convalescent phases of COVID-19. The material from the prospective study consisted of cDNA or gDNA derived from T cells, B-cell-depleted T cells, or PBMCs. The dataset comprised deeply sampled blood TCRbeta repertoires from subjects exposed to, actively infected with, or recovered from COVID-19. A freely available public database, intended as a resource for researchers studying the immune response to SARS-CoV-2, is where the repertoires were released. The samples were drawn from the first 160 participants of the ongoing ImmuneRACE study and from 1,254 subjects provided by 6 global collaborators. Nearly every sample came with metadata listing a de-identified subject ID, COVID-19 status, age in years and sex. Where available, HLA class I and class II types were obtained from metadata supplied by the sample provider rather than from assay-based typing.

TCRbeta CDR3 regions were amplified from genomic DNA using the immunoSEQ Assay, a bias-controlled multiplex PCR. The original methods were these. Nucleated cell counts per sample were estimated from amplification of reference gene primers within the assay. To quantify the absolute abundance of each unique TCRbeta CDR3 rearrangement, sequence reads were collapsed and filtered. For each sample, productive Simpson clonality was calculated as the square root of Simpson's diversity index over productive rearrangements. TCRdb re-hosts the immuneACCESS table, in-frame sequences only. Its copies lack some clones; in the studies checked, an unresolved V gene accounts for under half of them, and the cause for the rest is not known. The V and J calls and the clone size are those of that table, but D and trimming were determined from the DNA. The sample table holds tens of thousands of clones, of which roughly 80% were seen once. The ten most abundant clones make up roughly a third of the sample.

The collaborating institutions used their own protocols to collect whole blood in K2EDTA tubes. For TCRbeta analysis, collaborators shipped samples as frozen whole blood, isolated PBMCs, or DNA extracted from either of those sample types. V was cut back by 6 bases and J by 2 bases, leaving a gap of 13 bases between them. CDR1 and CDR2 (MNHEY, SVGAGI) derive from the germline V gene. Measured from the cysteine to the phenylalanine, the CDR3 is 14 residues long. Only the CDR3 portion is preserved as DNA: 42 bases, with reading frame beginning at the first base. Overall results and qualifications from the work: How much clinical and demographic metadata was included differed by source and by participant, and the metadata was provided uncurated.

This clone was seen a few times. Its cognate antigen has yet to be identified. No quality values exist for individual bases; no much larger clone is one base distant. The chain is encoded by TRBV6-5 joined to TRBJ2-5; the D segment cannot be called with confidence. The sequenced sample was peripheral blood. The TCR was taken from an elderly woman with acute or convalescent COVID-19. The DNA sequence is given as TGTGCCAGCAGATCCGCTGCTCTACAAGAGACCCAGTACTTC. Its product reads: CASRSAALQETQYF.